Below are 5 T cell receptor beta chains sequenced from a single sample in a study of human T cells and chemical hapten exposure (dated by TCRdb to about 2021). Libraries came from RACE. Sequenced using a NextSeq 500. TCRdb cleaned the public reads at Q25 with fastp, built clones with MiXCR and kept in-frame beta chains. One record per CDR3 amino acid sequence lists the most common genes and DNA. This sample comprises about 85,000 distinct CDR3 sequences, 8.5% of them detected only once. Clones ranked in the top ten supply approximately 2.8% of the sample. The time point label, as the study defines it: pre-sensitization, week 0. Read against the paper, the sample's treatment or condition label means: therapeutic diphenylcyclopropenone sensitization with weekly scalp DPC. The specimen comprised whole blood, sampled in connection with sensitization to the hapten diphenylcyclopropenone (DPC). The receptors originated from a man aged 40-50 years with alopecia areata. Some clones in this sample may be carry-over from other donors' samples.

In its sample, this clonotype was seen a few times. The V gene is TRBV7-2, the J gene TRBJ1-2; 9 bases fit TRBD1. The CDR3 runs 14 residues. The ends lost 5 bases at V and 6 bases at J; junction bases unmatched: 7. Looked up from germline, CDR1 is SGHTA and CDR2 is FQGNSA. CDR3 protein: CASSPQGASDGYTF. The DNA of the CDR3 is TGTGCCAGCAGCCCACAGGGGGCGAGTGATGGCTACACCTTC.

The CDR3 region is CASSHDAWGTSGNTIYF. The CDR3 coding sequence is TGTGCCAGCAGCCATGACGCCTGGGGGACCTCTGGAAACACCATATATTTT. This rearrangement joins TRBV7-9 to TRBJ1-3, with a possible D match to TRBD1 (5 bases). This CDR3 contains 17 residues. The germline CDR1 and CDR2 sequences are SEHNR and FQNEAQ (reference sequence). V was trimmed by 5 bases and J by 0 bases, leaving 17 bases between them. The full variable domain, completed using reference TRBV7-9 and TRBJ1-3, is DTGVSQNPRHKITKRGQNVTFRCDPISEHNRLYWYRQTLGQGPEFLTYFQNEAQLEKSRLLSDRFSAERPKGSFSTLEIQRTEQGDSAMYLCASSHDAWGTSGNTIYFGEGSWLTVV.

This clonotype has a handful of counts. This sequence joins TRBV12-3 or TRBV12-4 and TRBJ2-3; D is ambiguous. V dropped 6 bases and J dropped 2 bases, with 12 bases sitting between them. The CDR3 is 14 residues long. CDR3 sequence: CASSLTAATDTQYF. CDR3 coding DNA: TGTGCCAGCAGCCTTACAGCTGCCACAGATACGCAGTATTTT.

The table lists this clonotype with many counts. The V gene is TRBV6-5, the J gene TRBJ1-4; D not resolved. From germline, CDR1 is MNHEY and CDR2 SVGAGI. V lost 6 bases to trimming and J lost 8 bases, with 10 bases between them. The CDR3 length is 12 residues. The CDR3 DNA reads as TGTGCCAGCAGCAACAGCGGGGAAAAACTGTTTTTT. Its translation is CASSNSGEKLFF.

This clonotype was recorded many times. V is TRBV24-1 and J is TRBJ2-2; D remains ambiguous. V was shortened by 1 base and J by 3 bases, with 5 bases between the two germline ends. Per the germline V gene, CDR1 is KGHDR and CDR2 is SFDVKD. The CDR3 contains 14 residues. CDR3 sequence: CATSDFYDTGELFF. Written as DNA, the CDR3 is TGTGCCACCAGTGATTTTTATGACACCGGGGAGCTGTTTTTT.